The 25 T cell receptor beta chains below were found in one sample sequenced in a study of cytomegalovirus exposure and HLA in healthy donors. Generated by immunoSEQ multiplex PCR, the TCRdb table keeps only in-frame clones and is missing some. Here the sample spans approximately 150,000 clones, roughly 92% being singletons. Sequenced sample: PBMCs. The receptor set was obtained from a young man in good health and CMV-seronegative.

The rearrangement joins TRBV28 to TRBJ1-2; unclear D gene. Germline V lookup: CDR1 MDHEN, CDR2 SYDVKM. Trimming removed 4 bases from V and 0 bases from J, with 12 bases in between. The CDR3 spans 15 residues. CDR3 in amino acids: CASSSDGLANYGYTF. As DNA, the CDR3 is TGTGCCAGCAGTTCCGACGGCCTAGCTAACTATGGCTACACCTTC.

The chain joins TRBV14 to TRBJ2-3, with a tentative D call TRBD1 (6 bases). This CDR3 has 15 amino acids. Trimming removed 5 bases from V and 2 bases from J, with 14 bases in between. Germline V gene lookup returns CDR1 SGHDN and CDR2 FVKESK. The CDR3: CASSYMTGFTDTQYF. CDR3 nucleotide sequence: TGTGCCAGCAGCTACATGACAGGTTTCACAGATACGCAGTATTTT.

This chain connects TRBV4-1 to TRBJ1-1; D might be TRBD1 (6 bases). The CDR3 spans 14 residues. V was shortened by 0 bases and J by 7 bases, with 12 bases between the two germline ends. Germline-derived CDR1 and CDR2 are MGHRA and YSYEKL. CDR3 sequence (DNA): TGCGCCAGCAGCCAAGATCAGGGGATCGGTGAAGCTTTCTTT. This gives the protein CASSQDQGIGEAFF.

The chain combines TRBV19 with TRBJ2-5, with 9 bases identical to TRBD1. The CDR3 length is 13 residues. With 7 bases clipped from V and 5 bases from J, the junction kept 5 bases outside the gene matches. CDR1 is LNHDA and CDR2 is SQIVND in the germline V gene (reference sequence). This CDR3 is CASMGTGTETQYF. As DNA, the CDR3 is TGTGCCAGTATGGGGACAGGGACCGAGACCCAGTACTTC. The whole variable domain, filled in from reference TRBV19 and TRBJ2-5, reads DGGITQSPKYLFRKEGQNVTLSCEQNLNHDAMYWYRQDPGQGLRLIYYSQIVNDFQKGDIAEGYSVSREKKESFPLTVTSAQKNPTAFYLCASMGTGTETQYFGPGTRLLVL.

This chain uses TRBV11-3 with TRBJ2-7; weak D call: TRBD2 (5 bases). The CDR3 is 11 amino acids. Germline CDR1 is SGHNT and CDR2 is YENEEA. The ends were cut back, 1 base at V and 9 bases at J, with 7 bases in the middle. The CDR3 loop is CASSLAGRQYV. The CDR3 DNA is TGTGCCAGCAGCTTAGCGGGGAGGCAGTACGTC.

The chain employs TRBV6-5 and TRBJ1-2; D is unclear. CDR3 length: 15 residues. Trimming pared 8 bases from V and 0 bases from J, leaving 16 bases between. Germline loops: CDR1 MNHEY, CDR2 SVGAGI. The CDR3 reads CASHRGGGANYGYTF. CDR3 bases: TGTGCCAGCCATAGAGGTGGTGGTGCTAACTATGGCTACACCTTC.

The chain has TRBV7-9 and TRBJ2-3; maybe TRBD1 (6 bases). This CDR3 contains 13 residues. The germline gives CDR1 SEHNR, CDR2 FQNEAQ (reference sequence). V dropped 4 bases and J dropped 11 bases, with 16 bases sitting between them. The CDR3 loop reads CASSSPGRGGQYF. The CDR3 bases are TGTGCCAGCAGCTCCCCCGGTCGAGGGGGGCAGTATTTT.

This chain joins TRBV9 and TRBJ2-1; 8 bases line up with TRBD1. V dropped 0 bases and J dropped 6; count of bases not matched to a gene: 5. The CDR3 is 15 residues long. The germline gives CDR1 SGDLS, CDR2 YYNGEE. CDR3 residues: CASSVGTGIGNEQFF. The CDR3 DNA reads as TGTGCCAGCAGCGTAGGGACAGGGATAGGCAATGAGCAGTTCTTC.

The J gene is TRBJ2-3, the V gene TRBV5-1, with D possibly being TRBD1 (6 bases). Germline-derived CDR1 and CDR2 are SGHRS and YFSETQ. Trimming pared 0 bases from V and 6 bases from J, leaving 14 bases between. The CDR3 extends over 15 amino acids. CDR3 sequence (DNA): TGCGCCAGCAGCTTGGGGGACATATTTACCGATACGCAGTATTTT. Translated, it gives CASSLGDIFTDTQYF.

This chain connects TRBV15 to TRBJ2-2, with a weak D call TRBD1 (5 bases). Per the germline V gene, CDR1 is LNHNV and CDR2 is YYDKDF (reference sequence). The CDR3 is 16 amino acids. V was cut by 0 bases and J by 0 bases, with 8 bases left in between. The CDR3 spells CATSRERQTNTGELFF. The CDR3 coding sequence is TGTGCCACCAGCAGAGAGCGACAGACGAACACCGGGGAGCTGTTTTTT.

Written as DNA, the CDR3 is TGTGCCAGCAGCCAACCCGGGACACGGGTCTACGAGCAGTACTTC. Translated: CASSQPGTRVYEQYF. This chain links TRBV5-4 with TRBJ2-7; D may be TRBD1 (6 bases). CDR1 and CDR2 from the germline V gene are SGHNT and YYREEE (reference sequence). This CDR3 contains 15 residues. Trimming left V 4 bases short and J 3 bases short, with 17 bases between.

The CDR3 region has the DNA TGCAGCGTCAGCGGGGGACCTTACAATGAGCAGTTCTTC. The encoded protein is CSVSGGPYNEQFF. The V and J genes are TRBV29-1 and TRBJ2-1; 8 nucleotides match TRBD2. The CDR3 totals 13 residues. Per germline, CDR1 SQVTM and CDR2 ANQGSEA. Trimming removed 6 bases from V and 4 bases from J; junction bases left unmatched: 5.

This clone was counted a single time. In DNA form, the CDR3 reads TGTGCCTGGAGTCTCGGGCTAGCGGGGGGCAATGAGCAGTTCTTC. It encodes CAWSLGLAGGNEQFF. The rearrangement links TRBV30 to TRBJ2-1; 11 bases align to TRBD2. This CDR3 comprises 15 residues. The junction had 6 bases not matched to a gene; V was cut back by 2 bases and J by 6 bases. Per the germline V gene, CDR1 is GTSNPN and CDR2 is SVGIG (reference sequence). Variable domain in full (rest from reference TRBV30 and TRBJ2-1): SQTIHQWPATLVQPVGSPLSLECTVEGTSNPNLYWYRQAAGRGLQLLFYSVGIGQISSEVPQNLSASRPQDRQFILSSKKLLLSDSGFYLCAWSLGLAGGNEQFFGPGTRLTVL.

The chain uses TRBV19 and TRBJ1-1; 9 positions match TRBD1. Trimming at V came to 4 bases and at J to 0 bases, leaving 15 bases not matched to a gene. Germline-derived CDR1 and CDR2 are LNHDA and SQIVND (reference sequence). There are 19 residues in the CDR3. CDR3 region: CASSTLRGQGGPMNTEAFF. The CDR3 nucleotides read TGTGCCAGTAGTACACTAAGGGGACAGGGAGGACCCATGAACACTGAAGCTTTCTTT.

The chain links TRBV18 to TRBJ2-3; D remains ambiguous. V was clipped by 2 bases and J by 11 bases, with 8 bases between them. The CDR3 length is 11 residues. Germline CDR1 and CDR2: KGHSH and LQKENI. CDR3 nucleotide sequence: TGTGCCAGCTCACCAGGGCCAGGGCAGTATTTT. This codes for CASSPGPGQYF.

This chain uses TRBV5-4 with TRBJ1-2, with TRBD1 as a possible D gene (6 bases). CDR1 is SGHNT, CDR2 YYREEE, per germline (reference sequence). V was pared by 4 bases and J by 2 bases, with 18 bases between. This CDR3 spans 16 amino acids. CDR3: CASSPAQGVRNYGYTF. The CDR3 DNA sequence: TGTGCCAGCAGCCCTGCACAGGGCGTCCGAAACTATGGCTACACCTTC.

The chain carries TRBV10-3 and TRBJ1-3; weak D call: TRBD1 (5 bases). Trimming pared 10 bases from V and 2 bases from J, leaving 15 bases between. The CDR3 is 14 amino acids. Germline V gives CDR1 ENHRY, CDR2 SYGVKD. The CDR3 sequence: CATRHDSPGNTIYF. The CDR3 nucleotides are TGTGCCACCAGGCACGACAGTCCTGGAAACACCATATATTTT.

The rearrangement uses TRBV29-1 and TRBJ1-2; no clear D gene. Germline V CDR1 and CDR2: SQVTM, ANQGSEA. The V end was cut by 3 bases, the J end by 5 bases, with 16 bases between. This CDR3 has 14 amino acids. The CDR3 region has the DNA TGCAGCGTTGATAGGAGGGCGGGAAGTTATGGCTACACCTTC. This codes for CSVDRRAGSYGYTF. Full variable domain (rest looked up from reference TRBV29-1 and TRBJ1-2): SAVISQKPSRDICQRGTSLTIQCQVDSQVTMMFWYRQQPGQSLTLIATANQGSEATYESGFVIDKFPISRPNLTFSTLTVSNMSPEDSSIYLCSVDRRAGSYGYTFGSGTRLTVV.

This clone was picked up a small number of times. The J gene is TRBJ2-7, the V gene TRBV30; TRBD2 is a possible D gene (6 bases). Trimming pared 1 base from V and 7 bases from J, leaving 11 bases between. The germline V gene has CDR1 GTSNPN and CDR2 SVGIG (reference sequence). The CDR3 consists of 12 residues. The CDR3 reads CAWSGLAKEQYV. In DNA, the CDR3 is TGTGCCTGGAGTGGCCTAGCGAAGGAGCAGTACGTC.

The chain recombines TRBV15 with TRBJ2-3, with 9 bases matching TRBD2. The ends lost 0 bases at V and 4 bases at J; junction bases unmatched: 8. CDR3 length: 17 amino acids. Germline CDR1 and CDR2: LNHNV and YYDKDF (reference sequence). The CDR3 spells CATSRDPSGGWADTQYF. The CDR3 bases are TGTGCCACCAGCAGAGATCCGAGCGGGGGGTGGGCAGATACGCAGTATTTT.

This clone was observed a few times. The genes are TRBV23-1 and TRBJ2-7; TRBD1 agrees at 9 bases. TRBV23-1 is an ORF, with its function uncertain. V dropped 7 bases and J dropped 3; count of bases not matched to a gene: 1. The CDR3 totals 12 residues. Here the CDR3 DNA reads TGCGCCAGCATGACAGGGGGCTACGAGCAGTACGTC. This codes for CASMTGGYEQYV.

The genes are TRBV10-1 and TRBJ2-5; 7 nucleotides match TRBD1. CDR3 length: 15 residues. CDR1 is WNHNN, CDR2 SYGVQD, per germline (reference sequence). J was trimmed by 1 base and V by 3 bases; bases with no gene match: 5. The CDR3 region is CASSDGRGFQETQYF. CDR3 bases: TGCGCCAGCAGTGACGGCAGGGGGTTCCAAGAGACCCAGTACTTC.

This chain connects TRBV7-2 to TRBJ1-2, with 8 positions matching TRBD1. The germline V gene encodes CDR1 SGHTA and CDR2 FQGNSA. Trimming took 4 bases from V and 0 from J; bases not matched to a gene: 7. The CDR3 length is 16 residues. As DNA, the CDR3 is TGTGCCAGCAGCTCAAGACAGGGGTTAGCTAACTATGGCTACACCTTC. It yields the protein CASSSRQGLANYGYTF.

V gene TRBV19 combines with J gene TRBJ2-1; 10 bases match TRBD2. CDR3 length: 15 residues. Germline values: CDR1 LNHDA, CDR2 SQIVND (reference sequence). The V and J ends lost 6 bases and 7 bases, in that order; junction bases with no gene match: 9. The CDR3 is CASRALAGVLNEQFF. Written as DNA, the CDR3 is TGTGCCAGTAGGGCCCTAGCGGGAGTCCTTAATGAGCAGTTCTTC.

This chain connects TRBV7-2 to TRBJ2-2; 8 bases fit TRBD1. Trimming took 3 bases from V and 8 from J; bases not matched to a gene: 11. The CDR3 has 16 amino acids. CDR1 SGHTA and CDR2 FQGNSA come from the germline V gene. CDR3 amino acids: CASSFPPRGRQGELFF. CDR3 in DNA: TGTGCCAGCAGCTTCCCCCCCAGGGGGCGACAAGGGGAGCTGTTTTTT.